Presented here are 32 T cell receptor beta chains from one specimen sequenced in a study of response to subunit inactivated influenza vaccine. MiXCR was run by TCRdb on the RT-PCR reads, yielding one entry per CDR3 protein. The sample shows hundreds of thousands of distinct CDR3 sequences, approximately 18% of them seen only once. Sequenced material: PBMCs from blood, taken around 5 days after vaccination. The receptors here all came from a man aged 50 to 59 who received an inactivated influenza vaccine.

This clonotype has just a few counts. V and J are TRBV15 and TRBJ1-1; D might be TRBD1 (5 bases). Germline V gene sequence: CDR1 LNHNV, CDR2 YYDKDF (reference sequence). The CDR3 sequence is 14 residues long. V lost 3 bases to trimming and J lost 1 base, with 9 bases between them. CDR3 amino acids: CATSRARANTEAFF. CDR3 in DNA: TGTGCCACCAGCAGGGCCAGGGCGAACACTGAAGCTTTCTTT.

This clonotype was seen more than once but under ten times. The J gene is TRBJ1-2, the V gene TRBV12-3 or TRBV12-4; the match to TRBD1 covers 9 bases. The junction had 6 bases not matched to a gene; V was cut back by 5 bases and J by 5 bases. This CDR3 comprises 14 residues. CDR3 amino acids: CASSPGQGRYGYTF. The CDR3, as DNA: TGTGCCAGCAGTCCCGGACAGGGGAGGTATGGCTACACCTTC.

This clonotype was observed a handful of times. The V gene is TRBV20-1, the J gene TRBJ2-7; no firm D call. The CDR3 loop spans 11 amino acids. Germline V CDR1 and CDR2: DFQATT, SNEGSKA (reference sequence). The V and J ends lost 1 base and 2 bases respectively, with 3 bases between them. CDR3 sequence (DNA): TGCAGTGCTAGAGCTCCCTACGAGCAGTACTTC. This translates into CSARAPYEQYF.

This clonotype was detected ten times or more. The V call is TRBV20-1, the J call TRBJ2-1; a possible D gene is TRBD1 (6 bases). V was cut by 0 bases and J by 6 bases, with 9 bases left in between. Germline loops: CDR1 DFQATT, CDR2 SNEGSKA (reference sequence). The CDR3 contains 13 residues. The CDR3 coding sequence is TGCAGTGCTAGAGAAGTAGGGGGCAATGAGCAGTTCTTC. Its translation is CSAREVGGNEQFF.

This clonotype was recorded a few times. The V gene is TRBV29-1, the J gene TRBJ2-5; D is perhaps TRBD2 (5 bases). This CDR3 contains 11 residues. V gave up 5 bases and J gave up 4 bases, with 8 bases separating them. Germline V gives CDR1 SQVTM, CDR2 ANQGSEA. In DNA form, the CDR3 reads TGCAGCGTTACCCGGGGAGAGACCCAGTACTTC. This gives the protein CSVTRGETQYF.

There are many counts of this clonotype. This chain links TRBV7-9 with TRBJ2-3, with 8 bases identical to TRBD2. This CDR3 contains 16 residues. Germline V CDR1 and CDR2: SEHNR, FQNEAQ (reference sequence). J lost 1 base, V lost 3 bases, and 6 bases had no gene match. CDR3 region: CASSFQRESGTDTQYF. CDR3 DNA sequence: TGTGCCAGCAGCTTCCAGCGGGAGTCCGGCACAGATACGCAGTATTTT. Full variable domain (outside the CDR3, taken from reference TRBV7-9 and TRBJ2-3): DTGVSQNPRHKITKRGQNVTFRCDPISEHNRLYWYRQTLGQGPEFLTYFQNEAQLEKSRLLSDRFSAERPKGSFSTLEIQRTEQGDSAMYLCASSFQRESGTDTQYFGPGTRLTVL.

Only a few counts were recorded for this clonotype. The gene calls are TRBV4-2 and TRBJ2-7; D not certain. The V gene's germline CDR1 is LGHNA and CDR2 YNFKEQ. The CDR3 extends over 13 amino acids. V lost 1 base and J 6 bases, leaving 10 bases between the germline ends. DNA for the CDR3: TGTGCCAGCAGCCAAGGAGGCCGGAGCGAGCAGTACTTC. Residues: CASSQGGRSEQYF.

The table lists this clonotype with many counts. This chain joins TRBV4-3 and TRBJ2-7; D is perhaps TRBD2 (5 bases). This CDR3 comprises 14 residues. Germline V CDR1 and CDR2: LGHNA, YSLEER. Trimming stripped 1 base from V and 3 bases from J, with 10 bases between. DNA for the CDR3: TGCGCCAGCAGCCAAGGGCCGGGGAACTACGAGCAGTACTTC. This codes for CASSQGPGNYEQYF.

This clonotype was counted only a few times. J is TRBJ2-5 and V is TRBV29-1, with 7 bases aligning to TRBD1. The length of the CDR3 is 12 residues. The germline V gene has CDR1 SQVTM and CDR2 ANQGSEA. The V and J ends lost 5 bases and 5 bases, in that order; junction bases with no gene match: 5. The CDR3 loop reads CSVTTGLETQYF. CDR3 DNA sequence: TGCAGCGTTACGACAGGGTTGGAGACCCAGTACTTC. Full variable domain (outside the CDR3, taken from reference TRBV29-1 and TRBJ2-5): SAVISQKPSRDICQRGTSLTIQCQVDSQVTMMFWYRQQPGQSLTLIATANQGSEATYESGFVIDKFPISRPNLTFSTLTVSNMSPEDSSIYLCSVTTGLETQYFGPGTRLLVL.

CDR3 residues: CASKQGLFSYEQYF. CDR3 DNA sequence: TGCGCCAGCAAACAGGGGTTATTTTCCTACGAGCAGTACTTC. The rearrangement uses TRBV5-1 and TRBJ2-7, with 7 bases aligning to TRBD1. With 6 bases clipped from V and 1 base from J, the junction kept 7 bases outside the gene matches. Germline CDR1 is SGHRS and CDR2 is YFSETQ. This CDR3 is 14 amino acids long.

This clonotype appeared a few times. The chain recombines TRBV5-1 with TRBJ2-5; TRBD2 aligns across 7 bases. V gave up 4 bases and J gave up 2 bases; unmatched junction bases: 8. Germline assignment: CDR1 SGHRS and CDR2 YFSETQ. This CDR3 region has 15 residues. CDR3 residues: CASSGGDGGQETQYF. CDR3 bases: TGCGCCAGCAGCGGGGGGGACGGAGGACAAGAGACCCAGTACTTC.

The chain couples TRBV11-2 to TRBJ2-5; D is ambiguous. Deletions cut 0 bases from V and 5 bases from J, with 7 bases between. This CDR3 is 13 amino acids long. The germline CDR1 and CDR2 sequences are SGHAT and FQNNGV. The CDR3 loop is CASSLEYEETQYF. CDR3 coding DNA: TGTGCCAGCAGCTTAGAGTATGAGGAGACCCAGTACTTC.

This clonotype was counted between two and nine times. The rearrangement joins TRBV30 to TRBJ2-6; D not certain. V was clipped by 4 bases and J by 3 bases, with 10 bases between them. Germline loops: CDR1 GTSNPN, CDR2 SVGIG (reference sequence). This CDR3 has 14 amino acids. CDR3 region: CAWTRGHGANVLTF. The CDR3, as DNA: TGTGCCTGGACGCGCGGCCATGGGGCCAACGTCCTGACTTTC.

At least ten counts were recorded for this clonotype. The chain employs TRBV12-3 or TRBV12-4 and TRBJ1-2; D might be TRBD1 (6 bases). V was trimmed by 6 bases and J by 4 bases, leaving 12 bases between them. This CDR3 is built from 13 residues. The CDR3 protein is CASSPTGIYGYTF. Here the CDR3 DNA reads TGTGCCAGCAGCCCTACAGGGATCTATGGCTACACCTTC.

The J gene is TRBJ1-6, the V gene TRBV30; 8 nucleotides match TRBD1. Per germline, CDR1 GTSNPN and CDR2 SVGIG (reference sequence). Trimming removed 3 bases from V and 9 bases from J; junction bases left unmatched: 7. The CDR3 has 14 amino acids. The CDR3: CAWRRQGPGSPLHF. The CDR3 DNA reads TGTGCCTGGAGAAGACAGGGGCCGGGTTCACCCCTCCACTTT.

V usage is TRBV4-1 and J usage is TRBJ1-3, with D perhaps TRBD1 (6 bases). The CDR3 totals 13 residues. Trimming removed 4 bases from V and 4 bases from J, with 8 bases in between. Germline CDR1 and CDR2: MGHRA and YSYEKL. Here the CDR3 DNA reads TGCGCCAGCAGCCGAGGGACAGGAAACACCATATATTTT. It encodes CASSRGTGNTIYF.

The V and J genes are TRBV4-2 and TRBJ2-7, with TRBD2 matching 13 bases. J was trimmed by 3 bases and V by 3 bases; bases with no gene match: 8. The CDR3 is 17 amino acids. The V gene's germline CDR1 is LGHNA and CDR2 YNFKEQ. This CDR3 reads CASSQRDGLAGVYEQYF. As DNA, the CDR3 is TGTGCCAGCAGCCAGAGGGACGGACTAGCGGGAGTCTACGAGCAGTACTTC.

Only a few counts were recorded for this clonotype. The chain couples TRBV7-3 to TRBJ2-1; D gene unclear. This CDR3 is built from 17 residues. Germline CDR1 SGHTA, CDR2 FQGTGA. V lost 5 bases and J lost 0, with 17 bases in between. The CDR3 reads CASSRLGVASSYNEQFF. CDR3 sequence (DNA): TGTGCCAGCAGCCGGCTCGGTGTGGCGAGCTCCTACAATGAGCAGTTCTTC.

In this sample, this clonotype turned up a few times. As DNA, the CDR3 is TGTGCCAGCAGTGGCCCCCCTCTAGCGCCCCCCTACAATGAGCAGTTCTTC. Translated, it gives CASSGPPLAPPYNEQFF. The chain joins TRBV12-3 or TRBV12-4 to TRBJ2-1, with a tentative D call TRBD2 (6 bases). This CDR3 has 17 amino acids. V was cut by 5 bases and J by 2 bases, with 19 bases left in between.

In DNA, the CDR3 is TGTGCCAGCAGCTTGCTAGGGTGGGATAGCACAGATACGCAGTATTTT. Translating gives CASSLLGWDSTDTQYF. V is TRBV7-9 and J is TRBJ2-3; D unresolved. The V and J ends lost 3 bases and 0 bases respectively, with 13 bases between them. Germline V CDR1 and CDR2: SEHNR, FQNEAQ (reference sequence). The CDR3 has 16 amino acids. The full variable domain, completed using reference TRBV7-9 and TRBJ2-3, is DTGVSQNPRHKITKRGQNVTFRCDPISEHNRLYWYRQTLGQGPEFLTYFQNEAQLEKSRLLSDRFSAERPKGSFSTLEIQRTEQGDSAMYLCASSLLGWDSTDTQYFGPGTRLTVL.

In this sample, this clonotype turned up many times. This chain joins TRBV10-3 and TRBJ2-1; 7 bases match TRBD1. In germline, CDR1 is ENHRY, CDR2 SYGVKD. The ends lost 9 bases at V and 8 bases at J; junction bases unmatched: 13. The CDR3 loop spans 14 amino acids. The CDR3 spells CAIGVGRGTDEQFF. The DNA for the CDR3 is TGTGCCATTGGGGTGGGCAGGGGGACCGATGAGCAGTTCTTC.

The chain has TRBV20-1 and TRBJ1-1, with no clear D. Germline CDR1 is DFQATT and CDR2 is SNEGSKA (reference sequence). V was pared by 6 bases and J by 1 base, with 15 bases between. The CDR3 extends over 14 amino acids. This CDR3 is CSAPPFGRNTEAFF. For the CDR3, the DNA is TGCAGTGCCCCGCCTTTCGGGCGGAACACTGAAGCTTTCTTT.

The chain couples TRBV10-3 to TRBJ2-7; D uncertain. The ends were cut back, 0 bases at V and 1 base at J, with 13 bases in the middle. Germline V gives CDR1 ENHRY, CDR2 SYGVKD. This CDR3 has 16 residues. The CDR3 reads CAISESSPESSYEQYF. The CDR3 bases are TGTGCCATCAGTGAGTCCTCCCCCGAATCATCCTACGAGCAGTACTTC.

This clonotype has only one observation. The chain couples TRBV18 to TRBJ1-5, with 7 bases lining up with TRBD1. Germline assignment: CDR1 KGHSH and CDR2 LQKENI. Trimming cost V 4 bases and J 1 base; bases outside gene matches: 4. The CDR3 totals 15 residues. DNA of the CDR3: TGTGCCAGCTCACTTGACAGGGACAGCAATCAGCCCCAGCATTTT. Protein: CASSLDRDSNQPQHF.

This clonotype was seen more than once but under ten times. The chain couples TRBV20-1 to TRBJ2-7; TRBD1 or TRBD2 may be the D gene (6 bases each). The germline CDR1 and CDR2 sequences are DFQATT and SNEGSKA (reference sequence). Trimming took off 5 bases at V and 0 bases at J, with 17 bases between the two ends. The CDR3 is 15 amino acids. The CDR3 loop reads CSAPRRGYLSYEQYF. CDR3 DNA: TGCAGTGCTCCCAGGAGGGGGTACCTCTCCTACGAGCAGTACTTC.

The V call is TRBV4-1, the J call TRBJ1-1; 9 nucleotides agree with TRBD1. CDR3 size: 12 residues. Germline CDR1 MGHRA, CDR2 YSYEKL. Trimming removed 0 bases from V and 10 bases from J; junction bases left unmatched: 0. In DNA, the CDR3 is TGCGCCAGCAGCCAAGAGACAGGGGGAGCTTTCTTT. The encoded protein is CASSQETGGAFF.

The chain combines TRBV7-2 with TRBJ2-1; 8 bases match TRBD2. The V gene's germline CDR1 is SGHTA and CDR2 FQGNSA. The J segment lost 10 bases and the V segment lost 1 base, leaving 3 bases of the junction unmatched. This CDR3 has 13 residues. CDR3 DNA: TGTGCCAGCAGCTTAGTTTCGGGAGGGGAGCAGTTCTTC. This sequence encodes CASSLVSGGEQFF.

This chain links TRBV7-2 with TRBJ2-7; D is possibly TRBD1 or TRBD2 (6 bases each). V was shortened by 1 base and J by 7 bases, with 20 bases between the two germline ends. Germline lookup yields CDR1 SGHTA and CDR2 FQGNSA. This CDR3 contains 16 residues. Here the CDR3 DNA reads TGTGCCAGCAGCTTAGTAAGGGCAGGGGTCCGGGGGGAGCAGTACTTC. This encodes CASSLVRAGVRGEQYF.

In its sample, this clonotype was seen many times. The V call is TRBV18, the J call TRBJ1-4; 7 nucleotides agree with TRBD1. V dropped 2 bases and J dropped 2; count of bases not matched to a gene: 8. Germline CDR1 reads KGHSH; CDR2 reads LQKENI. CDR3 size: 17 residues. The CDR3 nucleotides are TGTGCCAGCTCACCAAACGAACAGGGGTTCACTAATGAAAAACTGTTTTTT. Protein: CASSPNEQGFTNEKLFF.

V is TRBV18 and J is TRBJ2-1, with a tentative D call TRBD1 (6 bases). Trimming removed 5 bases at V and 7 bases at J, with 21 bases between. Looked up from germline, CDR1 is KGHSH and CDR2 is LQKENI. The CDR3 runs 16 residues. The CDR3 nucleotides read TGTGCCAGCTCAAAGGGGACAAGTACACTTCCTAATGAGCAGTTCTTC. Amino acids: CASSKGTSTLPNEQFF.

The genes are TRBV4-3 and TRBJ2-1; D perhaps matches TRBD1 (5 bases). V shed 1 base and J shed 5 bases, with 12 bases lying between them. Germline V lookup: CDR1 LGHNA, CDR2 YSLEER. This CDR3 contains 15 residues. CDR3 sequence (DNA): TGCGCCAGCAGCCAAGGTGCACAGGTGGACAATGAGCAGTTCTTC. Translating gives CASSQGAQVDNEQFF.

The CDR3 DNA reads TGCAGTGCTACTTACAGGGGGCGTGAAAACATTCAGTACTTC. Protein sequence: CSATYRGRENIQYF. The chain couples TRBV20-1 to TRBJ2-4, with TRBD1 matching over 9 bases. Losses at the gene ends were 4 bases for V and 5 bases for J; bases not matched to a gene: 6. CDR3 length: 14 amino acids. The germline V gene has CDR1 DFQATT and CDR2 SNEGSKA (reference sequence).